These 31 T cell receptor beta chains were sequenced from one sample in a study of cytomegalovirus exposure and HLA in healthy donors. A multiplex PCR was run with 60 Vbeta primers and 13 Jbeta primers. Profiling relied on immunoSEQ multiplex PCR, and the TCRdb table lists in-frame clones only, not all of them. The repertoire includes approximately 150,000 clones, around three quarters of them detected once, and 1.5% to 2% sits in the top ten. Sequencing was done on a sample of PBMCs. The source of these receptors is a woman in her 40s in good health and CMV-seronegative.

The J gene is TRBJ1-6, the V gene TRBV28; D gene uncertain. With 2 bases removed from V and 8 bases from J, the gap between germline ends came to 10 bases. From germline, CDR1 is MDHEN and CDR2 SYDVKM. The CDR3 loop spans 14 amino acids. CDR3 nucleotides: TGTGCCAGCAGTTTACTGGTGACTTATTCACCCCTCCACTTT. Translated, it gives CASSLLVTYSPLHF.

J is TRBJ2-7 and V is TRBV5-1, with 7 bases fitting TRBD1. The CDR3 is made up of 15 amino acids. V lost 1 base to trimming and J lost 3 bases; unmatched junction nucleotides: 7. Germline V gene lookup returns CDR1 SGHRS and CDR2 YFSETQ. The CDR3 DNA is TGCGCCAGCAGCTTGAGTGGACAGGCCTACTACGAGCAGTACTTC. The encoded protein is CASSLSGQAYYEQYF.

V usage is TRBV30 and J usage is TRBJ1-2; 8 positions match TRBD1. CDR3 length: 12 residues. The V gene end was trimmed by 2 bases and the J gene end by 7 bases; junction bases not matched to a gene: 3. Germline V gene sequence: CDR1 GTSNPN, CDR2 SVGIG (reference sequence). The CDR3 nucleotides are TGTGCCTGGAGTCGGACAGGGAGTGGCTACACCTTC. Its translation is CAWSRTGSGYTF.

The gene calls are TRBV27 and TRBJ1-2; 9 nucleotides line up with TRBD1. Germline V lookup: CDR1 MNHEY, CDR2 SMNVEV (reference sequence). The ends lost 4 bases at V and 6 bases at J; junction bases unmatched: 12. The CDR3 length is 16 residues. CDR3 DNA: TGTGCCAGCAGTTCCCTCTTTGGGACAGGGAAGGATGGCTACACCTTC. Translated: CASSSLFGTGKDGYTF.

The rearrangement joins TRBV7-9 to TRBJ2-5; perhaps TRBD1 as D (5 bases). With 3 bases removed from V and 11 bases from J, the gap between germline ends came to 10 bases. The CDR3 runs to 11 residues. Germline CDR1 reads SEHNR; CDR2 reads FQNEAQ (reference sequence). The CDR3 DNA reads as TGTGCCAGCAGCTTGCAGGGCGTTCAGTACTTC. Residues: CASSLQGVQYF.

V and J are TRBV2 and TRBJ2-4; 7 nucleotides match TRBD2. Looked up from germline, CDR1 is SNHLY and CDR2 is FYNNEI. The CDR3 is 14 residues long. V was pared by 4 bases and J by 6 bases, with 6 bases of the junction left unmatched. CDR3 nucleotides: TGTGCCAGCAGTGTCGGGGGGAGGGGAAACATTCAGTACTTC. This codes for CASSVGGRGNIQYF.

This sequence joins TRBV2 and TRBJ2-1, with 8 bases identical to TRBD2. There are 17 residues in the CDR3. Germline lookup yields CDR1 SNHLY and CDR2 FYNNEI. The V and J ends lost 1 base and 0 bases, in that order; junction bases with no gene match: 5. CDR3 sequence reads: CASSEEASGFSYNEQFF. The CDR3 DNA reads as TGTGCCAGCAGTGAAGAGGCTAGCGGGTTCTCCTACAATGAGCAGTTCTTC.

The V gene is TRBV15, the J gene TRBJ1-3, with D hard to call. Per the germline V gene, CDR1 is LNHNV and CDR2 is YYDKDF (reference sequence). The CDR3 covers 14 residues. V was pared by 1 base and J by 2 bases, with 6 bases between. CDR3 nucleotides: TGTGCCACCAGCAGAGGAGGTACTGGAAACACCATATATTTT. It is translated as CATSRGGTGNTIYF.

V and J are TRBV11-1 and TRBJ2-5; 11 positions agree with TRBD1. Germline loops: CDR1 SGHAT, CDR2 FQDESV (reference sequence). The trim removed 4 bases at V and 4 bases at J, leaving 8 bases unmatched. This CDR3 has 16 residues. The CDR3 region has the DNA TGTGCCAGCAGCTCCCTCCGGGACAGGGGGGGAGAGACCCAGTACTTC. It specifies CASSSLRDRGGETQYF.

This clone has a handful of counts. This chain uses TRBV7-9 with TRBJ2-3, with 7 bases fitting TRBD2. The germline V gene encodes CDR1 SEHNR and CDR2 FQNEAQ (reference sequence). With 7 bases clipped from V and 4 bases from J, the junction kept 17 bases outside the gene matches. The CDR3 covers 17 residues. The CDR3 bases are TGTGCCAGCAACCCCCTAGGGGCTAGCGGACTGCCAGATACGCAGTATTTT. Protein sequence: CASNPLGASGLPDTQYF. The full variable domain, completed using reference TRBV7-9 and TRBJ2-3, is DTGVSQNPRHKITKRGQNVTFRCDPISEHNRLYWYRQTLGQGPEFLTYFQNEAQLEKSRLLSDRFSAERPKGSFSTLEIQRTEQGDSAMYLCASNPLGASGLPDTQYFGPGTRLTVL.

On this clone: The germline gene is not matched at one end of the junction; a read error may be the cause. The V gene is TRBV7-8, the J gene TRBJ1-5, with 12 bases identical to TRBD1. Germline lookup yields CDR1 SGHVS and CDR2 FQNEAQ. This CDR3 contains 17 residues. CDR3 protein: CASSYITGTGGNQPQHF. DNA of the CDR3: TGTGCCAGCAGCTATATAACCGGGACAGGGGGCAACCAGCCCCAGCATTTT.

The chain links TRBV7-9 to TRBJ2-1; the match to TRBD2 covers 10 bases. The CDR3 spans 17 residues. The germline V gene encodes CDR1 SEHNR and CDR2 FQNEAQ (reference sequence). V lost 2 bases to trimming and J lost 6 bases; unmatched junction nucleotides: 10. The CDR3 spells CASSLFSSGRASNEQFF. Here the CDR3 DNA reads TGTGCCAGCAGCTTATTCTCCAGCGGGAGGGCCTCCAATGAGCAGTTCTTC.

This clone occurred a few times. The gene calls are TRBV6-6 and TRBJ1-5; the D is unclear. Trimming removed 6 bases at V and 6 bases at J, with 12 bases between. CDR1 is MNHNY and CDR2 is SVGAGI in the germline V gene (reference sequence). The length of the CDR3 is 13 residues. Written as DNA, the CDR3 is TGTGCCAGCAGGTACCGGGGAGGTCAGCCCCAGCATTTT. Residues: CASRYRGGQPQHF.

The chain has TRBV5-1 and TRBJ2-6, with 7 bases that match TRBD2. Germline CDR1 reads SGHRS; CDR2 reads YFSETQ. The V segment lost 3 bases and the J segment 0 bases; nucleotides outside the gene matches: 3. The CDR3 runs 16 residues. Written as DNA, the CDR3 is TGCGCCAGCAGCTACGGGAGGTACTCTGGGGCCAACGTCCTGACTTTC. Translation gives CASSYGRYSGANVLTF.

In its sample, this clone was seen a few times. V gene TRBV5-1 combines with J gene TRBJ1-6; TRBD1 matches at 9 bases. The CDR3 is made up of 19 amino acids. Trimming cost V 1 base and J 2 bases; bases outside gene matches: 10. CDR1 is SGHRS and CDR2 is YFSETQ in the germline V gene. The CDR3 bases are TGCGCCAGCAGCTTGTCCCCAAGGACAGGGGTAACCTATAATTCACCCCTCCACTTT. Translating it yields CASSLSPRTGVTYNSPLHF.

CDR3 amino acids: CASITPGRPDEQYF. CDR3 DNA: TGTGCCAGTATCACCCCCGGGAGGCCCGACGAGCAGTACTTC. This sequence joins TRBV19 and TRBJ2-7; 7 positions agree with TRBD2. This CDR3 is built from 14 residues. Germline loops: CDR1 LNHDA, CDR2 SQIVND (reference sequence). Trimming took 7 bases from V and 5 from J; bases not matched to a gene: 11.

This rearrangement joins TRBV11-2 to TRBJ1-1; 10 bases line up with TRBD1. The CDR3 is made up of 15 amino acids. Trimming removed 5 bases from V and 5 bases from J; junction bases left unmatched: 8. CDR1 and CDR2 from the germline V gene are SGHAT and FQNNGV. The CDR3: CASSLTTGGNTEAFF. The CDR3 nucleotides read TGTGCCAGCAGCCTAACGACAGGGGGCAATACTGAAGCTTTCTTT.

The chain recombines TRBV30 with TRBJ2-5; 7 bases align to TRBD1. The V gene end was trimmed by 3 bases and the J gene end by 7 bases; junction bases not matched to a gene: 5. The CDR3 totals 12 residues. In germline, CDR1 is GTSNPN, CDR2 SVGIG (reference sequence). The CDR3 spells CAWSDRDRTQYF. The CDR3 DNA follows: TGTGCCTGGAGCGACAGGGACCGGACCCAGTACTTC. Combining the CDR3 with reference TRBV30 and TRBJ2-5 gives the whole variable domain SQTIHQWPATLVQPVGSPLSLECTVEGTSNPNLYWYRQAAGRGLQLLFYSVGIGQISSEVPQNLSASRPQDRQFILSSKKLLLSDSGFYLCAWSDRDRTQYFGPGTRLLVL.

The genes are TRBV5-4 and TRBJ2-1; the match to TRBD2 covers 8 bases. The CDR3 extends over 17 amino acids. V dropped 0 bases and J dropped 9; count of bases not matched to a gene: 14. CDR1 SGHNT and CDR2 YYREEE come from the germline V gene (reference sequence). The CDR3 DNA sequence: TGTGCCAGCAGCTTGGGGGGCCGAGCGGGAGTAAAAGTTGAGCAGTTCTTC. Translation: CASSLGGRAGVKVEQFF.

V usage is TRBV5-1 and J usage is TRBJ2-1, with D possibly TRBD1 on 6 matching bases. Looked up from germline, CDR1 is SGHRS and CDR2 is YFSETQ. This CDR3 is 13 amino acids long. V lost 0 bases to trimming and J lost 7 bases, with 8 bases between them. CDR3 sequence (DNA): TGCGCCAGCAGCTTGGGGGACAATAATGAGCAGTTCTTC. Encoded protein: CASSLGDNNEQFF.

This chain's CDR3 is CASSQLPMVNSGGTIDTQYF. CDR3 nucleotides: TGCGCCAGCAGCCAATTACCTATGGTGAATAGCGGGGGGACCATTGATACGCAGTATTTT. The chain has TRBV4-1 and TRBJ2-3; 10 bases match TRBD2. The CDR3 spans 20 residues. V was clipped by 2 bases and J by 6 bases; unmatched bases: 20. CDR1 MGHRA and CDR2 YSYEKL come from the germline V gene.

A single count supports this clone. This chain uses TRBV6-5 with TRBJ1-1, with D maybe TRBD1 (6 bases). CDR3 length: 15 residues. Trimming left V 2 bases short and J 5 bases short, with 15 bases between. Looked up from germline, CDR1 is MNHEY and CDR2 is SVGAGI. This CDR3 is CASSYLTGSKTEAFF. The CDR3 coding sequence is TGTGCCAGCAGTTACCTGACAGGATCTAAGACTGAAGCTTTCTTT.

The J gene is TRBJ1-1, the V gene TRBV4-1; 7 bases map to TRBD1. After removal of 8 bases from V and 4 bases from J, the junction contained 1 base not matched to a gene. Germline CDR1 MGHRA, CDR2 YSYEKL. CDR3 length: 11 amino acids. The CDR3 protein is CASRDSTEAFF. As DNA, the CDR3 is TGCGCCAGCCGGGACAGCACTGAAGCTTTCTTT.

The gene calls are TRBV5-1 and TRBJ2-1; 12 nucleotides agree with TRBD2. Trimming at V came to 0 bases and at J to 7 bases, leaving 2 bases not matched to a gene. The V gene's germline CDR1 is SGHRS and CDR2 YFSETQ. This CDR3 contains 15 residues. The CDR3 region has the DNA TGCGCCAGCAGCTTGGGCACTAGCGGGAGGAATGAGCAGTTCTTC. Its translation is CASSLGTSGRNEQFF.

For the CDR3, the DNA is TGTGCCAGCAGTGCAGGAAAAGAGACCCAGTACTTC. It specifies CASSAGKETQYF. V and J are TRBV28 and TRBJ2-5, with no clear D. Trimming pared 5 bases from V and 3 bases from J, leaving 7 bases between. CDR3 length: 12 amino acids. Germline CDR1 is MDHEN and CDR2 is SYDVKM.

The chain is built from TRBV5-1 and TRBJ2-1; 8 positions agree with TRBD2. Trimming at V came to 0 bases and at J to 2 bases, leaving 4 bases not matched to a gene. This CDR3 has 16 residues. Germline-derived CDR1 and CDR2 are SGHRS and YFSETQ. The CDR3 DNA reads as TGCGCCAGCAGCTTGGGAACTAGCGGCACCTACAATGAGCAGTTCTTC. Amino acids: CASSLGTSGTYNEQFF.

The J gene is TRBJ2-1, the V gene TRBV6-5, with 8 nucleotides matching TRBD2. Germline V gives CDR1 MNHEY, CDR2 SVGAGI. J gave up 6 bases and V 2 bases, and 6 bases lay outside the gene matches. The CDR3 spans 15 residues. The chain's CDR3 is CASSYAGGPFNEQFF. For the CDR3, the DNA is TGTGCCAGCAGTTACGCGGGGGGCCCCTTCAATGAGCAGTTCTTC.

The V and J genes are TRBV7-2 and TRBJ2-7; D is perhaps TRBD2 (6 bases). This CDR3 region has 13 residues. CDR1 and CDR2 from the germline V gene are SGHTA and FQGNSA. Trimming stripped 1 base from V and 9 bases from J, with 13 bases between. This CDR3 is CASSLVFAEGQYF. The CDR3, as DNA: TGTGCCAGCAGCTTAGTATTTGCGGAGGGGCAGTACTTC. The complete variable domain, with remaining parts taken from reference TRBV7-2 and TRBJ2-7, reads GAGVSQSPSNKVTEKGKDVELRCDPISGHTALYWYRQSLGQGLEFLIYFQGNSAPDKSGLPSDRFSAERTGGSVSTLTIQRTQQEDSAVYLCASSLVFAEGQYFGPGTRLTVT.

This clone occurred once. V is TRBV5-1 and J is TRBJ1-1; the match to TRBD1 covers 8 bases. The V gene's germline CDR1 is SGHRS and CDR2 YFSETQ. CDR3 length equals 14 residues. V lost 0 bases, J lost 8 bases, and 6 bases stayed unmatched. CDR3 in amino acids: CASSLARTGNEAFF. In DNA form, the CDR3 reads TGCGCCAGCAGCTTGGCCCGGACAGGGAACGAAGCTTTCTTT.

The CDR3 DNA reads TGTGCCAGCAGTAGGGACATTAGCGGGGCTGAAGCTTTCTTT. Translated: CASSRDISGAEAFF. The chain carries TRBV6-5 and TRBJ1-1, with TRBD1 as a possible D gene (6 bases). The CDR3 covers 14 residues. The germline V gene encodes CDR1 MNHEY and CDR2 SVGAGI. Deletions cut 5 bases from V and 6 bases from J, with 16 bases between.

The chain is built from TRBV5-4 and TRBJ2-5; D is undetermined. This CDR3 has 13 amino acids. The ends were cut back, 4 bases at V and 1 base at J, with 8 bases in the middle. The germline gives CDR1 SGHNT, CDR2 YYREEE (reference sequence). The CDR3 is CASSPQSQETQYF. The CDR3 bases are TGTGCCAGCAGCCCACAATCCCAAGAGACCCAGTACTTC.